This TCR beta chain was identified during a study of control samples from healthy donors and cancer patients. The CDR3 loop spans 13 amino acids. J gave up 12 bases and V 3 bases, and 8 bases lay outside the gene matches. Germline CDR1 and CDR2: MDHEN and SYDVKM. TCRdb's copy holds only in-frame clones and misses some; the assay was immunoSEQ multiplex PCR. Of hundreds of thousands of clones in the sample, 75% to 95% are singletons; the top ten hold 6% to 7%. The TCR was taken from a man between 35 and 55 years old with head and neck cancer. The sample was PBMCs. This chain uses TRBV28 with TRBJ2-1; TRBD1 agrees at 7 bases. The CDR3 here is CASSFPRGWRQFF. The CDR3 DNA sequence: TGTGCCAGCAGTTTCCCCAGGGGGTGGCGGCAGTTCTTC.